This paragraph reports one T cell receptor beta chain. The junction does not match germline at one end; this may be a read error. Germline V gives CDR1 SQVTM, CDR2 ANQGSEA. The CDR3 runs to 13 residues. These data originate in a study of tumor-infiltrating lymphocytes in primary liver carcinoma. With a constant-region primer, TCR beta cDNA was made from 500 ng of total RNA. TCR beta libraries came from three nested multiplex PCR rounds using slightly modified ARM-PCR. The first two PCR rounds used TRBV1-TRBV30 forward primers with a C-beta reverse primer, roughly 10 cycles each. TCRdb reprocessed the multiplex PCR reads with MiXCR, giving one entry per CDR3 protein. The sample includes around 99,000 distinct CDR3 sequences, roughly 70% seen only once; the top ten take 27%. Total RNA and DNA came together from approximately 20-30 mg of bulk tissue without cell sorting.

Material for sequencing was tumor-adjacent normal liver tissue. The clonotype originates from a man aged 35 to 55 with primary liver carcinoma and hepatitis B virus infection. The chain combines TRBV29-1 with TRBJ1-1; 7 bases map to TRBD1. The CDR3, as DNA: TGCAGCGTTGATTCCCAGGGGGTCCCTGAAGTTCTCTTT. It codes for CSVDSQGVPEVLF.